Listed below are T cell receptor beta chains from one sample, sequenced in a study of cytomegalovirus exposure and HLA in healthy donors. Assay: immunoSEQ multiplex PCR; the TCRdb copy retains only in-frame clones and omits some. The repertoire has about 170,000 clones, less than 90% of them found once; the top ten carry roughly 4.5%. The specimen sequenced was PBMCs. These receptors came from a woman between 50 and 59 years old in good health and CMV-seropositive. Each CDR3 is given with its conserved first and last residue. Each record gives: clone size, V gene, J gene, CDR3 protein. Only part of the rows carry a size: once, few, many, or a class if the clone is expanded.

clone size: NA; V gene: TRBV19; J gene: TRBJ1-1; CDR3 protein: CASSTERNTEAFF
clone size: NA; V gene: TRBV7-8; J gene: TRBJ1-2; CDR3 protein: CASSGQTGTAVYTF
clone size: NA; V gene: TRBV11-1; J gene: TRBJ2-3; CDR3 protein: CASSYTSGASTDTQYF
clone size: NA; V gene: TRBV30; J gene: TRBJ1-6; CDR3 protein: CAWNDSPNSPLHF
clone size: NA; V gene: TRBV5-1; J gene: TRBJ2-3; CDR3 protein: CASSSSDFSTDTQYF
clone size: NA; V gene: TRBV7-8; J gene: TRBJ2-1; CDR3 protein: CASSLSGASSYNEQFF
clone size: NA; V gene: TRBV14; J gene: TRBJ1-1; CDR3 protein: CASSQEWRGGSRNTEAFF
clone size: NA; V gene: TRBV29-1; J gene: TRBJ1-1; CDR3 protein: CSVHTPGQTEAFF
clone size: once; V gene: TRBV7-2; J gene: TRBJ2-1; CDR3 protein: CASSLGGQVFDEQFF
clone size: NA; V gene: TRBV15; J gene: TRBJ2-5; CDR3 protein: CATSNSLGETQYF
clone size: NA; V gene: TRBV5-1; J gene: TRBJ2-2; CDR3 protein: CASSFGGPNTGELFF
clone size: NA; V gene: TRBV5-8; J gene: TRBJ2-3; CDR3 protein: CASSFQGLADTQYF
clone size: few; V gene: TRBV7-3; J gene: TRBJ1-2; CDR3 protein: CASSPGGDYGYTF
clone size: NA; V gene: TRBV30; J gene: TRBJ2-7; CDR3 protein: CACSSGGIYEQYF
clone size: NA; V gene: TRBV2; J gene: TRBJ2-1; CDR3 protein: CAGTGTAYNEQFF
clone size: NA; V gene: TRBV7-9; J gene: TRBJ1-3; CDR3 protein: CASIVQGAGNTIYF
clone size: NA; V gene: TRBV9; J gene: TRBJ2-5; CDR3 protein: CASSATGGQETQYF
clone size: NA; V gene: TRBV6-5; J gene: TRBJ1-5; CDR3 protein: CASSESSQGPQHF
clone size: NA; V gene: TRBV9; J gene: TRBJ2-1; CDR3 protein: CASSFRSEEGEQFF
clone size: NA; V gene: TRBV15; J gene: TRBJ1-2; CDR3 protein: CATSRGALYYGYTF
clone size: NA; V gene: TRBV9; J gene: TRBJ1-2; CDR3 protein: CASGELYGYGYTF
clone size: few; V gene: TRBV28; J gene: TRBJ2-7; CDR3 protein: CASSLVGLAGNYEQYF
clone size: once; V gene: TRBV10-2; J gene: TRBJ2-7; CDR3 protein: CASSMRRGLLSSYEQYF
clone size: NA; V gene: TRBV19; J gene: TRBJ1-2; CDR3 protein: CASSGPGQGVGYTF
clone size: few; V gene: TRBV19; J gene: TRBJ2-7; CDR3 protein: CASSPVEGLYEQYF
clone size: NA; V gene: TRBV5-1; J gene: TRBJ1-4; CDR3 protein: CASSPGQGFATNEKLFF
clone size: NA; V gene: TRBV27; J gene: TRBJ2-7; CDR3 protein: CASSRRDRGYEQYF
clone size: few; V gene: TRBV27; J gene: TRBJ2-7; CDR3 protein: CASSSYAGSGYEQYF
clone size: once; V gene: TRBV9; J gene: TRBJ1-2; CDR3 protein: CASSAQTGTYGYTF
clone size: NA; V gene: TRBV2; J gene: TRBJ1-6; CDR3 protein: CASRATGEASPLHF
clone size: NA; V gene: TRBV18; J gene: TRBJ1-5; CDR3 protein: CASSPERDRGGQPQHF
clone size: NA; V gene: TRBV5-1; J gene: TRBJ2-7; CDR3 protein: CASSLDSGFYEQYF
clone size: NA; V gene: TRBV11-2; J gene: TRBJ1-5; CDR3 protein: CASSPTRDQPQHF
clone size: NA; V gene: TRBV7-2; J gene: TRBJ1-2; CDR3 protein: CASSLDTGRREGYTF
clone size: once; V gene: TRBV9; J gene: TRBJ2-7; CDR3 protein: CASSPTAISYEQYF
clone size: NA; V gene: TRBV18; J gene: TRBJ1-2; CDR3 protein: CASSPRAGQEMSGYTF
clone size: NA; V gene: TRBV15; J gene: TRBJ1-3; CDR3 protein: CATSEGGAEGNTIYF
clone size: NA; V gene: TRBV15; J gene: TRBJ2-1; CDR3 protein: CATSSSGGGSYNEQFF
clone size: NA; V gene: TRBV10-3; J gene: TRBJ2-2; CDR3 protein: CAISERRTNTGELFF
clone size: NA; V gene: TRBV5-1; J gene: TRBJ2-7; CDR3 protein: CASSLEAGTRLYEQYF
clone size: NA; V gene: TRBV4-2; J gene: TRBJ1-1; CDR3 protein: CASSQALPGTGSEAFF
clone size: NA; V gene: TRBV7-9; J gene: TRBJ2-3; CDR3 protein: CASSLAVTSADTQYF
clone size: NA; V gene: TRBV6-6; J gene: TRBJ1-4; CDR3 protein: CASSLRPGTGNEKLFF
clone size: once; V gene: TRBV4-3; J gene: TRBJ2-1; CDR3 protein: CASSQDPAGGSYNEQFF
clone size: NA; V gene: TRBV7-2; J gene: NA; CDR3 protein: CASSSLGRGSYEQYF
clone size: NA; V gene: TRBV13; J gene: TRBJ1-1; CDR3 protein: CASSSVKGGIEAFF
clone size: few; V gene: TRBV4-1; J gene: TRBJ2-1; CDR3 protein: CASSQDVRGLGNEQFF
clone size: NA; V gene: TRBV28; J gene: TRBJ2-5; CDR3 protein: CASSPPGGWDRVGRWETQYF
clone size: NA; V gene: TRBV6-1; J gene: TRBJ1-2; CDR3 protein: CASNPSYANYGYTF
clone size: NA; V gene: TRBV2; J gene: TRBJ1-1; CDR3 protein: CASSGPDSDGNTEAFF
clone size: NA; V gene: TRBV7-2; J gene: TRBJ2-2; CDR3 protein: CASSLEALANTGELFF
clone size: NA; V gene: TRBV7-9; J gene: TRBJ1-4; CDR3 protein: CSNNLFSRDPEGEKLFF
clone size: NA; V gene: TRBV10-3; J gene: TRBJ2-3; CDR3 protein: CAISETSGGRTDTQYF
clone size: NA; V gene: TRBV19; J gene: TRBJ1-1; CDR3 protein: CASSNVGPASHENTEAFF
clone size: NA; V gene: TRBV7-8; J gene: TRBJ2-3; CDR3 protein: CASSRQAGGGTDTQYF
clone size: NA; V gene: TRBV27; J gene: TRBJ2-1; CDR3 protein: CASSRLRGRRDEQFF
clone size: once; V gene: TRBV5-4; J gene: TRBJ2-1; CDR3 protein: CASSLDLSGAQQKQFF
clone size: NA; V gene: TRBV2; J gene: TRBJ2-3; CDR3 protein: CASTQQGTDTQYF
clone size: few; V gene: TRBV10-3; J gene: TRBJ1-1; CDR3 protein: CAISESGRGRGAFF
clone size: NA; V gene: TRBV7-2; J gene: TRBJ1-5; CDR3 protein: CASSLAGGQPQHF